These T cell receptor beta chains were read from a single sample in a study of cytomegalovirus exposure and HLA in healthy donors. Assay: immunoSEQ multiplex PCR; the TCRdb copy retains only in-frame clones and omits some. There are about 160,000 clones in the sample; 65% to 90% occur only once, and under 2% lies in the top ten. Sequencing used PBMCs. The origin of the receptors is a woman aged 18 to 35 in good health and CMV-seronegative. The CDR3 runs from the conserved cysteine through the conserved F or W. D genes are given only for firm matches. Part of the rows lack a size; the others show once, few, many or a class for expanded clones.

clone size	V gene	J gene	D gene	CDR3 DNA	CDR3 protein
NA	TRBV15	TRBJ2-7	TRBD1	TGTGCCACCAGCAGAGATATAAAACAGGGGTTTAACTACGAGCAGTACTTC	CATSRDIKQGFNYEQYF
NA	TRBV30	TRBJ1-5	TRBD1	TGTGCCTGGAGTAGGGACAGGGATCTAGGCCGCGTCAATCAGCCCCAGCATTTT	CAWSRDRDLGRVNQPQHF
NA	TRBV6-6	TRBJ2-3	NA	TGTGCCAGCAGTTACAGGGCAGTCGGGGGGCCAGATACGCAGTATTTT	CASSYRAVGGPDTQYF
once	TRBV19	TRBJ1-2	TRBD1	TGTGCCAGTAGTATAGATGACAGGGGCTTTGGCTACACCTTC	CASSIDDRGFGYTF
NA	TRBV5-1	TRBJ2-1	TRBD1	TGCGCCAGCAGCTTGGGGGACAGGGTTAATGAGCAGTTCTTC	CASSLGDRVNEQFF
NA	TRBV11-2	TRBJ2-7	NA	TGTGCCAGCAGCTCCACTGTGAGCTACGAGCAGTACTTC	CASSSTVSYEQYF
NA	TRBV4-1	TRBJ2-1	TRBD2	TGCGCCAGCAGCCATTTAGCGGGGTACAATGAGCAGTTCTTC	CASSHLAGYNEQFF
NA	TRBV5-1	TRBJ2-3	TRBD2	TGCGCCAGCAGCCCCTGGACTAGCGGGGGGGCAGATACGCAGTATTTT	CASSPWTSGGADTQYF
NA	TRBV4-1	TRBJ2-7	NA	TGCGCCAGCAGCCAAGAAGTAACAGGGATCTACGAGCAGTACTTC	CASSQEVTGIYEQYF
NA	TRBV28	TRBJ2-1	NA	TGTGCCAGCACCAGGTCGGGAGCAATTACGGATGAGCAGTTCTTC	CASTRSGAITDEQFF
NA	TRBV10-3	TRBJ1-3	NA	TGTGCCATCAAATACCACATCTTCTCTGGAAACACCATATATTTT	CAIKYHIFSGNTIYF
few	TRBV2	TRBJ1-1	NA	TGTGCCAGCAGGAGGGCCCCGGAGGTGACTGAAGCTTTCTTT	CASRRAPEVTEAFF
NA	TRBV27	TRBJ2-1	TRBD2	TGTGCCAGCAGCCCCCTTAGCGGGGGGCCCGGGGGTGAGCAGTTCTTC	CASSPLSGGPGGEQFF
NA	TRBV7-9	TRBJ1-5	NA	TGTGCCAGCAGCCCCCTCGGGTCCAGCAATCAGCCCCAGCATTTT	CASSPLGSSNQPQHF
NA	TRBV5-1	TRBJ2-7	NA	TGCGCCAGCAGCCGGGAATCCTACGAGCAGTACTTC	CASSRESYEQYF
few	TRBV6-4	TRBJ2-2	NA	TGTGCCAGCAGTGACTCACGGGATACCGGGGAGCTGTTTTTT	CASSDSRDTGELFF
NA	TRBV29-1	TRBJ2-3	TRBD2	TGCAGCGTTGAAGGCGCCGCGGGACTACACCTGCAAGATACGCAGTATTTT	CSVEGAAGLHLQDTQYF
many	TRBV6-4	TRBJ2-3	TRBD2	TGTGCCAGCAGTATGTCTAGCGGGACGACAGATACGCAGTATTTT	CASSMSSGTTDTQYF
NA	TRBV12-5	TRBJ1-1	NA	TGTGCTAGTGGTATCCCTAACAGGGATGAAGCTTTCTTT	CASGIPNRDEAFF
once	TRBV5-1	TRBJ2-7	TRBD2	TGCGCCAGCAGCTTTGGCGGGAGTACTGGAGAGCAGTACTTC	CASSFGGSTGEQYF
NA	TRBV5-1	TRBJ2-6	NA	TGCGCCAGCAGCTTCTCCAGGGAAGGCTCTGGGGCCAACGTCCTGACTTTC	CASSFSREGSGANVLTF
NA	TRBV7-2	TRBJ2-5	NA	TGTGCCAGCAGCCGACGACAGGAGCAAGAGACCCAGTACTTC	CASSRRQEQETQYF
NA	TRBV6-5	TRBJ2-1	NA	TGTGCCAGCAGCCGAAGCGGGCACAATGAGCAGTTCTTC	CASSRSGHNEQFF
NA	TRBV27	TRBJ2-3	NA	TGTGCCAGCAGTTTCCCCGGGGGTCCAGATACGCAGTATTTT	CASSFPGGPDTQYF
NA	TRBV30	TRBJ2-1	NA	TGTGCCTGGAGTGTAGGGCGGGATGAGCAGTTCTTC	CAWSVGRDEQFF
NA	TRBV27	TRBJ1-5	NA	TGTGCCAGCAGTTCCTCGTTCAATCAGCCCCAGCATTTT	CASSSSFNQPQHF
NA	TRBV15	TRBJ2-7	NA	TGTGCCACCAGCAGAATCCCCCCCCTAGAGCTGATCTCCTACGAGCAGTACTTC	CATSRIPPLELISYEQYF
NA	TRBV19	TRBJ2-7	TRBD2	TGTGCCAGTAGTATGGGGCCAGCGGGGAGTCCCTACGAGCAGTACTTC	CASSMGPAGSPYEQYF
NA	TRBV18	TRBJ1-4	TRBD1	TGTGCCAGCTCGTTGACCGGGACAGGTGAAAAACTGTTTTTT	CASSLTGTGEKLFF
NA	TRBV6-1	TRBJ2-7	NA	TGTGCCAGCAGTGAAGGGGCAGGGGTCTACGAGCAGTACTTC	CASSEGAGVYEQYF
NA	TRBV6-1	TRBJ2-7	TRBD1	TGTGCCAGCAGTGAAGCGCCGGACAGGCGTATCTACGAGCAGTACTTC	CASSEAPDRRIYEQYF
few	TRBV6-1	TRBJ2-2	TRBD2	TGTGCCAGCAGTCATAGCGGGGGGGCCGCCGGGGAGCTGTTTTTT	CASSHSGGAAGELFF
few	TRBV6-1	TRBJ2-1	TRBD2	TGTGCCAGCAGTCCTAGCGGGAGCGGTAGCGATGAGCAGTTCTTC	CASSPSGSGSDEQFF
NA	TRBV28	TRBJ1-1	NA	TGTGCCAGCAGTTCCCCGTCGGGCACTGAAGCTTTCTTT	CASSSPSGTEAFF
NA	TRBV6-1	TRBJ2-7	TRBD1	TGTGCCAGCAGTGAGTGGACAGGGAACGAGCAGTACTTC	CASSEWTGNEQYF
NA	TRBV18	TRBJ2-7	NA	TGTGCCAGCTCACCGACTTCGTGGGACGAGCAGTACTTC	CASSPTSWDEQYF
NA	TRBV5-4	TRBJ1-2	TRBD1	TGTGCCAGCAGCTTTAGTCAGGGGGGAAACTATGGCTACACCTTC	CASSFSQGGNYGYTF
NA	TRBV27	TRBJ1-1	TRBD1	TGTGCCAGCAGACATGTTGGGACAGGGGGCGTTGAAGCTTTCTTT	CASRHVGTGGVEAFF
once	TRBV9	TRBJ2-2	TRBD1	TGTGCCAGCAGCGCCAGTTGGACAGGGGCGAACACCGGGGAGCTGTTTTTT	CASSASWTGANTGELFF
NA	TRBV6-1	TRBJ1-5	NA	TGTGCCAGCAGTGAGGGGGGAGAGAACCAGCCCCAGCATTTT	CASSEGGENQPQHF
few	TRBV4-1	TRBJ1-4	NA	TGCGCCAGCAGCCAAGAAGTGGGGGGAGGAGAAAAACTGTTTTTT	CASSQEVGGGEKLFF